The subject of this entry is one TCR beta chain. Its antigen target is currently unknown. The sample was run on an Illumina HiSeq 2000. TCR beta cDNA libraries were prepared using 5'RACE template switching, which introduced a universal primer site and unique molecular identifiers. Synthesis of cDNA was primed from the TCR beta constant segment and was followed by two consecutive PCR amplification steps. The source study handled its data this way. MIGEC was used to demultiplex reads and group reads by UMI, and MiTCR was used to assemble and quantify clonotypes. To exclude erroneous sequences, only TCR cDNA sequences supported by at least two reads were retained. Downstream repertoire analysis used the tcR package, and clonotypes were matched across fractions by CDR3 nucleotide sequence plus V segment. Antigen specificity was annotated against VDJdb with VDJmatch, allowing one amino acid substitution in CDR3. With the reads reprocessed by TCRdb, a single entry stands for each CDR3 protein sequence and no DNA is reported. The V and J calls follow TCRdb's processing rather than the paper's. The sample table includes around 470,000 distinct CDR3 sequences. The top ten constitute over 1.3% of the sample.

HCMV serostatus was determined by detecting HCMV-specific IgG in serum with a commercial ELISA kit. Peripheral blood mononuclear cells were isolated from blood by Ficoll density gradient centrifugation. The entry originates in a study of T cells expressing NK-cell markers (dated by TCRdb to 2020 to 2022). Background for the entire study: In sorted CD3+CD56+NKG2C+, CD3+CD56+NKG2C- and CD3+CD56-NKG2C+ T-cell subsets from about 8 donors, TCR beta-chain repertoires were profiled. Illumina HiSeq 2000/2500, MiSeq or NextSeq was used to sequence libraries as 2 x 150 bp reads. Of the eight sequenced donors, seven were found to be HCMV-seropositive and one was found to be HCMV-seronegative. The study sequenced eight donors, all healthy volunteers chosen at random: three men and five women.

Summary of the overall study and its limitations: For five or six donors, the dominant CD3+CD56+NKG2C+ clonotypes were among the top 10 CD8+ clonotypes and accounted for roughly 1.0-7.5% of CD8+ T cells. Those dominant clonotypes were again the most abundant among CD3+CD56-NKG2C+ cells in a handful of donors, at about 28.3-65%. It remained unclear whether the expanded NKG2C-expressing T cell clones were specific for HCMV antigens.

The source of this sequence is a woman aged 45-65 years in good health. Donor details come from another sample of the same person, matched by shared clones. The sample comprised blood T cells: a sorted CD56 or NKG2C T cell subset, CD4+ or CD8+ T cells, or bulk PBMC T cells (not recorded which).

The CDR3 here reads CASSQVRATTDTQYF. The receptor chain draws on TRBV3-1 and TRBJ2-3. From the cysteine through the phenylalanine, the CDR3 covers 15 amino acids. There is no recorded DNA. From the germline V gene (reference sequence), CDR1 is LGHDT and CDR2 is YNNKEL.